These T cell receptor beta chains were read from a single sample in a study of post-analysis software for immune sequencing data. From the PCR reads, TCRdb called clonotypes with MiXCR, one entry per CDR3 protein. The sample yields roughly 540,000 distinct CDR3 sequences, approximately 31% seen once. The sequencing input was blood. The receptors were gathered from a girl between 2 and 17 years old with multiple sclerosis. Both conserved end residues are part of each CDR3. Fields, in order: V gene, clone size, J gene, D gene, CDR3 protein, CDR3 DNA. The D gene is left open where the match is weak. Expanded clones are given a class, and other clones once, few, many or no size at all.

TRBV18,.,TRBJ1-5,.,CASSPLEWQTYSNQPQHF,TGTGCCAGCTCACCACTAGAGTGGCAGACGTATAGCAATCAGCCCCAGCATTTT
TRBV12-3/TRBV12-4,few,TRBJ1-2,.,CASSLSSQGIYGYTF,TGTGCCAGCAGTCTTTCTTCACAGGGTATCTATGGCTACACCTTC
TRBV5-1,.,TRBJ1-3,.,CASSLDTSGNTIYF,TGCGCCAGCAGTCTAGACACGTCTGGAAACACCATATATTTT
TRBV12-3/TRBV12-4,.,TRBJ1-5,TRBD1,CASSPPGQGNQPQHF,TGTGCCAGCAGTCCACCGGGACAGGGGAATCAGCCCCAGCATTTT
TRBV2,.,TRBJ2-5,TRBD2,CASREVYPSGGLQETQYF,TGTGCCAGCAGGGAAGTCTACCCTAGCGGGGGGCTCCAAGAGACCCAGTACTTC
TRBV5-1,few,TRBJ1-6,.,CASSLGGAGANSPLHF,TGCGCCAGCAGCCTCGGTGGGGCAGGGGCTAATTCACCCCTCCACTTT
TRBV28,.,TRBJ2-7,.,CASSDGQYYEQYF,TGTGCCAGCAGTGACGGACAGTACTACGAGCAGTACTTC
TRBV20-1,.,TRBJ2-3,TRBD2,CSARVPGLAVTDTQYF,TGCAGTGCTAGAGTACCGGGACTAGCGGTCACAGATACGCAGTATTTT
TRBV14,.,TRBJ2-5,TRBD2,CASSPWTSGGKQETQYF,TGTGCCAGCAGCCCGTGGACTAGCGGGGGCAAACAAGAGACCCAGTACTTC
TRBV29-1,.,TRBJ1-1,TRBD1,CSVATGRVNTEAFF,TGCAGCGTTGCGACAGGGAGGGTGAACACTGAAGCTTTCTTT
TRBV12-3/TRBV12-4,few,TRBJ2-5,.,CASTPAAGLYQETQYF,TGTGCCAGCACCCCGGCGGCGGGGTTGTACCAAGAGACCCAGTACTTC
TRBV7-9,few,TRBJ2-7,TRBD1,CASSAPYRSDRAEQYF,TGTGCCAGCAGCGCCCCATATCGATCGGACAGGGCCGAGCAGTACTTC
TRBV6-1,.,TRBJ2-1,TRBD2,CASIPGLAGGTYNEQFF,TGTGCCAGCATTCCGGGACTAGCGGGGGGGACCTACAATGAGCAGTTCTTC
TRBV11-2,few,TRBJ2-3,.,CASSLRGRGNRSTDTQYF,TGTGCCAGCAGCCTGAGGGGCAGGGGCAACCGTAGCACAGATACGCAGTATTTT
TRBV7-6,.,TRBJ2-7,.,CASSMDPGTEQYF,TGTGCCAGCAGCATGGACCCGGGAACCGAGCAGTACTTC
TRBV27,few,TRBJ2-3,.,CASSWNGGFTDTQYF,TGTGCCAGCAGTTGGAACGGGGGCTTCACAGATACGCAGTATTTT
TRBV5-1,few,TRBJ2-5,.,CASSPTSGVQETQYF,TGCGCCAGCAGCCCCACTTCAGGGGTACAAGAGACCCAGTACTTC